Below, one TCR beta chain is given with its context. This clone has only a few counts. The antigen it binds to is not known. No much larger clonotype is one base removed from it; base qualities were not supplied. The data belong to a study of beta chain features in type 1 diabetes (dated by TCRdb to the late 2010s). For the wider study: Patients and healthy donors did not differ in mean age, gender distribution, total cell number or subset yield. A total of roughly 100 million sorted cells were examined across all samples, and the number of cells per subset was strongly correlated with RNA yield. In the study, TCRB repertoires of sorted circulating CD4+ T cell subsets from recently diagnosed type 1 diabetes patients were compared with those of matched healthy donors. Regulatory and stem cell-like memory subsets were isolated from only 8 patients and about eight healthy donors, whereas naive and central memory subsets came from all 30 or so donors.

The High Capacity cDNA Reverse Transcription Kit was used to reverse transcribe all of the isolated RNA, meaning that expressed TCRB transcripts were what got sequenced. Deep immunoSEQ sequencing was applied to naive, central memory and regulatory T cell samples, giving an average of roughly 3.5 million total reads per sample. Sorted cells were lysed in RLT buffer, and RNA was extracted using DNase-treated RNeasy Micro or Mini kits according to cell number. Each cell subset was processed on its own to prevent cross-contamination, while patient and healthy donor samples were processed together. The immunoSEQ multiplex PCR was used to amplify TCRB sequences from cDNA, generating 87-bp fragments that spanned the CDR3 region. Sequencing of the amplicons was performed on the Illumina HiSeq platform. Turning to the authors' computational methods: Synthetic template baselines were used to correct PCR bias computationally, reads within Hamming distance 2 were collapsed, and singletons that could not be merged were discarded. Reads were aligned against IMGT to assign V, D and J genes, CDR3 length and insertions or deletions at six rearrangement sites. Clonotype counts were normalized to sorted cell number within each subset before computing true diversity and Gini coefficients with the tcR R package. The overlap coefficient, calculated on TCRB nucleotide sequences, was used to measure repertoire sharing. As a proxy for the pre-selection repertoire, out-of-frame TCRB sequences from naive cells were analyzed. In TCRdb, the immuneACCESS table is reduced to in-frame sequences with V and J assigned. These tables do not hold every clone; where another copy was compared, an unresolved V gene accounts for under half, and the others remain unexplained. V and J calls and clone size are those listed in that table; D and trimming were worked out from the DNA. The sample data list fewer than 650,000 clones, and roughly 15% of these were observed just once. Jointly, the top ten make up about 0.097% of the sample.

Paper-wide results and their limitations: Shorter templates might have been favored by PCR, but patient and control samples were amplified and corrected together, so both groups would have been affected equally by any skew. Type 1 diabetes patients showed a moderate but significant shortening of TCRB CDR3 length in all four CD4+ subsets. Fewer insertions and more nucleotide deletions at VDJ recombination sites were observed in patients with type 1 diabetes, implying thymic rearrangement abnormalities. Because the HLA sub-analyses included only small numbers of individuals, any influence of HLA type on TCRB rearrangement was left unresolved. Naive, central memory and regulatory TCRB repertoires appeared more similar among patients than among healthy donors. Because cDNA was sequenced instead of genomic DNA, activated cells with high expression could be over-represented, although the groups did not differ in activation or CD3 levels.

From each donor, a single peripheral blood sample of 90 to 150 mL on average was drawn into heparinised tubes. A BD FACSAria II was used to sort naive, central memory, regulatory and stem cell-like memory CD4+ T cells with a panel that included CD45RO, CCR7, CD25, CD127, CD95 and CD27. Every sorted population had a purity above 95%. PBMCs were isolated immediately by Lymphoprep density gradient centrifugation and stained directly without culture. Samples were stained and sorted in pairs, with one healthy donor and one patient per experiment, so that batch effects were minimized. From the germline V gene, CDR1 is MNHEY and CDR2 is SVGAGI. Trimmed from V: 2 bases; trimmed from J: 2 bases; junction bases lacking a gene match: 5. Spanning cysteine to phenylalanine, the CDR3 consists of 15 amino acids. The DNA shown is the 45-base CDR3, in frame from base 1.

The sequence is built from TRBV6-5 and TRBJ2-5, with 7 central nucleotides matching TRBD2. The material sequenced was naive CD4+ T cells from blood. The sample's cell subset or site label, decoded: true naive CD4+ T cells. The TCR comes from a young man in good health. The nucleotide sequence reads TGTGCCAGCAGTTACACGGGGGGACCTCAAGAGACCCAGTACTTC. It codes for CASSYTGGPQETQYF.